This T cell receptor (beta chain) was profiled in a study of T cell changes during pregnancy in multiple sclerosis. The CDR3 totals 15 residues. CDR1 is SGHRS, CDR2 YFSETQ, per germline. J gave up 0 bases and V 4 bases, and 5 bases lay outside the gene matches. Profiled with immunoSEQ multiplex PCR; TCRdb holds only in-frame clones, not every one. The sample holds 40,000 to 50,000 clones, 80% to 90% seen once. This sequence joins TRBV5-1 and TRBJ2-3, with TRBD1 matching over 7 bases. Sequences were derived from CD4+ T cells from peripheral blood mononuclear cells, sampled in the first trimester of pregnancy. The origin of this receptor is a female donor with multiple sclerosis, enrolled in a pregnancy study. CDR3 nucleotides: TGCGCCAGCAGCACGTGGACAGGTAGCACAGATACGCAGTATTTT. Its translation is CASSTWTGSTDTQYF.